The T cell receptor (beta chain) under discussion was sequenced for a study of T-cell memory formation after mild COVID-19. Study details: In these data, TCR clusters were largely donor specific.

With regard to this clonotype: The antigen is not known.

Findings of the study overall: The main location of contracting CD4+ clones was CM and EM, and that of contracting CD8+ clones was EMRA. Clones shrinking from day 15 to 85 showed even CD4/CD8 mixes; later expanders tilted CD4+.

5'RACE primed from the constant segment yielded TCR alpha and TCR beta cDNA libraries bearing sample barcodes and UMIs. MiXCR was run by TCRdb on the 5' RACE reads, yielding one entry per CDR3 protein. The table has 100,000 to 150,000 distinct CDR3 sequences, about 5.9% seen once. The specimen sequenced was PBMCs or a T cell subset sorted from them (not recorded which). The sequence came from an adult woman who had mild COVID-19 (a few samples of this study predate the infection). Cell type and time point are not known.

The chain's CDR3 is CASSPVDGLNTEAFF. The CDR3 region has the DNA TGCGCCAGCAGCCCTGTCGATGGACTGAACACTGAAGCTTTCTTT. The rearrangement links TRBV4-1 to TRBJ1-1; D is ambiguous. Deletions cut 4 bases from V and 0 bases from J, with 12 bases between. CDR1 is MGHRA and CDR2 is YSYEKL in the germline V gene. The CDR3 has 15 amino acids.